This TCR beta chain is drawn from a study of blood T cell repertoires in COVID-19. Study overall: Specimens from acute and convalescent COVID-19 originated in the United States, Italy and Spain. Sample material is recorded as cDNA or gDNA derived from T cells, B-cell-depleted T cells, or PBMCs.

Under the authors' procedure: Reference gene primers were amplified, and this amplification served to estimate nucleated cell counts. Clones were sequenced by immunoSEQ multiplex PCR, and TCRdb holds only the in-frame ones, with some missing. V and J calls and clone size come straight from that table; D and trimming were deduced from the DNA. This table has about 48,000 clones, more than 75% appearing once. Enrolment of Seattle patients took place during active infection, and they were followed longitudinally. The CDR3 has 12 residues. In germline, CDR1 is SGHTA, CDR2 FQGNSA. V lost 3 bases to trimming and J lost 5 bases, with 8 bases between them.

The V and J genes are TRBV7-2 and TRBJ2-7; D gene ambiguous. Sequences were obtained from peripheral blood. This TCR came from a woman aged 80 or over with COVID-19, enrolled during active disease. CDR3 coding DNA: TGTGCCAGCAGCTTTTTTGGCAACGAGCAGTACTTC. It yields the protein CASSFFGNEQYF.